This T cell receptor (beta chain) was retrieved from a study of identical twins. Study-wide points: Models underestimated TCR alpha sharing (out-of-frame) in monozygotic twins. High-abundance cord blood beta clonotypes had fewer insertions; memory repertoires showed none.

Ten or more counts support this clonotype. The antigen is not known. The CDR3 contains 14 residues. The germline V and J ends were trimmed by 6 bases and 2 bases, with 11 bases remaining between them. Unique molecular identifiers were present on cDNA, and template switching added a universal primer site. MiXCR, run by TCRdb on the 5' RACE reads, gives a single entry per CDR3 protein. The repertoire consists of 510,000 or so distinct CDR3 sequences, with roughly 15% occurring once and the leading ten covering 0.44%. This same sample was also taken into another study, of yellow fever vaccine responses in identical twins. As that report states: Twins' vaccine T cell response reportedly gave the appearance of partial convergence and partial personalization.

This chain links TRBV12-3 or TRBV12-4 with TRBJ2-1; no firm D call. The sequenced sample consisted of CD4+ T cells sorted from blood. The receptor's source is a woman younger than 35 in good health. This chain's CDR3 is CASSRRVAYNEQFF. CDR3 nucleotide sequence: TGTGCCAGCAGCCGTAGGGTAGCCTACAATGAGCAGTTCTTC.